This T cell receptor (beta chain) stems from a study of siplizumab effects on memory and regulatory T cells. Roughly 10^5 TCR templates underwent assay in each sample. Profiled with immunoSEQ multiplex PCR; TCRdb holds only in-frame clones, not every one. The sample carries over 15,000 clones, 46% recorded once. Deletions cut 4 bases from V and 3 bases from J, with 7 bases between. Per the germline V gene, CDR1 is KGHSH and CDR2 is LQKENI. This CDR3 has 12 amino acids. Turning to this clone: Its specificity is not known.

Researchers maintained the mixed lymphocyte reaction cells in coculture at 37°C for six to seven days. Input material: CFSE-low (dividing) CD4+ T cells sorted from an allogeneic mixed lymphocyte reaction. The chain carries TRBV18 and TRBJ2-7, with no clear D. The TCR sequence derives from a human donor in good health; the cells came from an allogeneic mixed lymphocyte reaction. The CDR3 DNA is TGTGCCAGCTCACTTGATCGCTACGAGCAGTACTTC. Protein sequence: CASSLDRYEQYF.